This T cell receptor beta chain comes out of a study of shared clonotypes between healthy human individuals (TCRdb year 2020). Study-wide context: The cohort comprised a couple of women and three men aged 18 to 49 years. Per donor, three plates each were used for CD4 naive and CD4 memory, two for CD8 naive, and one for CD8 memory. The study deeply sequenced blood TCR repertoires of about five healthy adults to estimate repertoire size and the extent of clonotype sharing between individuals. To increase sequencing depth and limit assay-specific biases, TCR repertoire library preparation and sequencing were carried out by different laboratories using diverse techniques. Leukapheresis yielded between about 0.94 and 9 billion PBMCs per donor. General findings and caveats noted by the study authors: Sampling was restricted to blood, and TCR repertoires in tissues likely differ from the TCR repertoires found in blood. Approximately 5% of naive CD4, 3.5% of naive CD8, approximately 2% of memory CD4, and approximately 0.39% of memory CD8 clonotypes were shared across a handful of donors. Even with the large sequencing depth, rarefaction of the sorted-subset datasets indicated that sequencing was incomplete. Naive subsets generally had larger estimated clonotype richness than memory subsets. Pairwise subsampling indicated that sequencing depth was expected to affect the degree of clonotype sharing among donors. Compared with non-shared clonotypes, the clonotypes found in all four sorted-subset donors had higher generation probabilities. The genetic and exposure-history diversity represented was limited by the small number of donors.

V sheds 4 bases and J sheds 4 bases, leaving 14 bases between their ends. The CDR3 sequence holds 14 residues, the cysteine and phenylalanine included. Only the CDR3 DNA is retained, 42 bases long and in frame from the first base. The germline V gene specifies MDHEN as CDR1 and SYDVKM as CDR2. Worth noting for this clone: Its antigen remains unidentified. No base quality values were provided; no much bigger clone lies one nucleotide off. This same CDR3 is encoded by further DNA sequences in the sample.

Using the deep immunoSEQ assay, TCR CDR3 regions were amplified from genomic DNA by multiplex PCR. Genomic DNA extracted from each cell subset was distributed evenly over all wells of several immunoSEQ 96-well plates, and each plate served as one replicate. For sorted subsets, approximately 190 ng genomic DNA, equal to about 30,000 T cell genomes, was loaded into each replicate PCR. The purified libraries were quantified using a Qubit 3.0 fluorometer, sized with a Bioanalyzer 2100, and then quantified again using the KAPA Library Quantification kit. Every immunoSEQ 96-well plate was sequenced on a separate single-read 150-cycle Illumina NextSeq 550 flow cell. The published analysis was carried out like this. The immunoSEQ output contained only junctional sequences without quality scores, so filtering could not match that applied to full-length reads. Sequences were annotated with PyIR, a Python wrapper for IgBLAST v1.9, using IMGT germline references to assign V/J genes and CDR3. Reads were removed for weak V/J assignments (E-value above 1e-6), missing CDR3, stop codons, out-of-frame junctions, or ambiguous translated residues. V3J clonotypes were defined by identical inferred V gene, J gene, and CDR3 amino acid sequence. Percentage overlap between repertoires was computed as shared unique clonotypes divided by the size of the smaller repertoire. Repertoire richness was assessed with RTK rarefaction, the Chao1 estimator, and Recon v2.1 estimates of unobserved clonotypes. Generation probabilities were computed with OLGA for all TCRbeta clonotypes obtained by the gDNA method from a few donors. TCRdb limited this immuneACCESS table to in-frame rearrangements with V and J called. A share of clones is missing; checked studies link under half to unresolved V genes, and the rest is unexplained. The D gene and trimming were derived from the DNA, and the V and J assignments and clone size from that table. Recorded for this sample are 2 million to 3 million clones; 80% to 95% of them occurred a single time. The ten most abundant clones make up approximately 0.37% of the sample.

Donors were healthy HIV-negative adults with no recently reported acute infections or vaccinations. All donors were Caucasian adults living in Nashville, Tennessee, USA. CD4+ T cells were enriched through magnetic negative selection, after which naive cells were positively selected on CD45RA and the remaining negative fraction served as the memory subset. After blood collection by leukapheresis, PBMCs were isolated using Ficoll-Histopaque density gradient centrifugation and then cryopreserved in the vapor phase of liquid nitrogen. Purity and quantity of every magnetically sorted T cell population were checked by analytical flow cytometry. Genomic DNA was isolated from every sorted fraction and measured by UV absorbance on a Nanodrop 2000c.

Sequencing was carried out using naive CD4+ T cells from PBMCs. The label giving this sample's cell subset or site can be read as: CD45RA+ positively selected. The sequence was collected from a man in his late teens or twenties in good health. Some clones in this sample may be carry-over from other donors' samples. In this chain, TRBV28 is recombined with TRBJ2-7, with a tentative D gene TRBD2 over 6 matching bases. The nucleotides read TGTGCCAGCAGTTCCCCGGGACTGGCGTACGAGCAGTACTTC. Its protein reads: CASSSPGLAYEQYF.